Listed here are 3 T cell receptor beta chains from one sample, sequenced in a study of OX40 agonist ivuxolimab in advanced cancers. This table comes from immunoSEQ multiplex PCR, and its TCRdb copy is limited to in-frame clones, with some not included. The table has roughly 55,000 clones, around 85% seen once. Sequenced here: CD4+ or CD8+ T cells sorted from blood, sampled in a trial of the OX40 agonist ivuxolimab. These TCRs come from an adult with an advanced solid tumor such as melanoma, head and neck, liver or kidney cancer.

The sample holds one count of this clone. V and J are TRBV6-5 and TRBJ2-2; 10 bases fit TRBD1. From germline, CDR1 is MNHEY and CDR2 SVGAGI. This CDR3 comprises 14 residues. The CDR3 region has the DNA TGTGCGTCGGGGGACAGGGGAGATGCCGGGGAGCTGTTTTTT. Encoded protein: CASGDRGDAGELFF.

J is TRBJ1-5 and V is TRBV7-9, with D uncertain. Germline values: CDR1 SEHNR, CDR2 FQNEAQ (reference sequence). V was pared by 4 bases and J by 5 bases, with 15 bases between. This CDR3 region has 15 residues. The CDR3 DNA is TGTGCCAGCAGCTACGACTATGCTGGCTATCAGCCCCAGCATTTT. Its translation is CASSYDYAGYQPQHF.

The J gene is TRBJ1-2, the V gene TRBV7-2; D is perhaps TRBD1 (5 bases). The V and J ends lost 7 bases and 4 bases respectively, with 10 bases between them. There are 12 residues in the CDR3. CDR1 is SGHTA and CDR2 is FQGNSA in the germline V gene. The CDR3, as DNA: TGTGCCAGCACCTCGGGGGGCTATGGCTACACCTTC. Translated: CASTSGGYGYTF. The full variable domain, completed using reference TRBV7-2 and TRBJ1-2, is GAGVSQSPSNKVTEKGKDVELRCDPISGHTALYWYRQSLGQGLEFLIYFQGNSAPDKSGLPSDRFSAERTGGSVSTLTIQRTQQEDSAVYLCASTSGGYGYTFGSGTRLTVV.